These T cell receptor beta chains were read from a single sample in a study of T cell repertoires in cytomegalovirus infection. Via MiXCR, TCRdb re-called the reads, giving one row per CDR3 protein. The data show more than 300,000 distinct CDR3 sequences, with about 35% seen just once and about 13% held by the top ten. No antigens are known for them. The source material was cultured PBMCs, sampled from culture after CMV antigen stimulation. These TCRs come from a human donor in good health (CMV status not recorded). Some clones in this sample may be carry-over from other donors' samples. CDR3s include the opening cysteine and the closing phenylalanine or tryptophan. A D gene is named only where the DNA matches it firmly. Clone size, where shown, is once, few, many, or a class for clones that have expanded.

TRBV7-2	NA	TRBD1	TRBJ1-4	CASSPRQGGTNEKLFF	TGTGCCAGCAGCCCACGACAGGGTGGCACTAATGAAAAACTGTTTTTT
TRBV15	NA	NA	TRBJ2-2	CATSSADRSGELFF	TGTGCCACCAGCAGTGCTGACAGGTCCGGGGAGCTGTTTTTT
TRBV5-6	NA	NA	TRBJ2-3	CASSYGGRATDTQYF	TGTGCCAGCAGCTATGGCGGCAGGGCCACAGATACGCAGTATTTT
TRBV4-1	few	NA	TRBJ2-1	CASSPTFGDHNEQFF	TGCGCCAGCAGCCCCACCTTCGGAGACCACAATGAGCAGTTCTTC
TRBV24-1	NA	NA	TRBJ2-3	CATSGQVHTDTQYF	TGTGCCACCAGTGGCCAAGTCCACACAGATACGCAGTATTTT
TRBV2	NA	TRBD1	TRBJ1-5	CASSEMPGQGTDSNQPQHF	TGTGCCAGCAGTGAAATGCCGGGACAGGGTACCGATAGCAATCAGCCCCAGCATTTT
TRBV4-1	NA	NA	TRBJ1-5	CASSQDYGEQPQHF	TGCGCCAGCAGCCAAGATTACGGGGAACAGCCCCAGCATTTT
TRBV4-1	NA	NA	TRBJ1-5	CASSLTEGLNQPQHF	TGCGCCAGCAGCCTGACTGAGGGGCTCAATCAGCCCCAGCATTTT
TRBV7-8	few	NA	TRBJ1-6	CASSLLAAGSSYNSPLHF	TGTGCCAGCAGCCTACTAGCTGCGGGGAGCTCCTATAATTCACCCCTCCACTTT
TRBV19	NA	TRBD2	TRBJ2-1	CASSILLAGVSGNEQFF	TGTGCCAGTAGTATCCTCTTAGCGGGAGTCTCGGGCAATGAGCAGTTCTTC
TRBV4-3	NA	TRBD1	TRBJ2-1	CASSPHPQGVGYNEQFF	TGCGCCAGCAGCCCCCACCCTCAGGGGGTTGGCTACAATGAGCAGTTCTTC
TRBV4-1	few	NA	TRBJ2-5	CASSQELGVRGQETQYF	TGCGCCAGCAGCCAAGAGCTAGGTGTACGCGGTCAAGAGACCCAGTACTTC
TRBV7-9	NA	NA	TRBJ2-1	CASSLSQGGYNEQFF	TGTGCCAGCAGCCTTAGCCAGGGGGGCTACAATGAGCAGTTCTTC
TRBV10-3	few	NA	TRBJ2-1	CATEQGYNEQFF	TGTGCCACCGAACAGGGTTACAATGAGCAGTTCTTC
TRBV6-2/TRBV6-3	few	TRBD2	TRBJ2-2	CASSYSYREAANTGELFF	TGTGCCAGCAGTTACTCGTACCGGGAGGCTGCGAACACCGGGGAGCTGTTTTTT
TRBV7-2	NA	NA	TRBJ1-1	CASSLRRDEAFF	TGTGCCAGCAGCCTTCGCCGGGATGAAGCTTTCTTT
TRBV6-5	NA	NA	TRBJ2-5	CASSYFSSKETQYF	TGTGCCAGCAGTTACTTTTCATCAAAAGAGACCCAGTACTTC
TRBV7-2	few	TRBD1	TRBJ1-1	CASSSQGASDTEAFF	TGTGCCAGCAGCTCACAGGGGGCTTCGGACACTGAAGCTTTCTTT
TRBV20-1	NA	NA	TRBJ2-2	CSASLRSDPNTGELFF	TGCAGTGCTAGCCTCAGGTCCGACCCGAACACCGGGGAGCTGTTTTTT
TRBV7-2	many	TRBD1	TRBJ2-7	CASSFRDRPYEQYF	TGTGCCAGCAGCTTCCGGGACAGGCCCTACGAGCAGTACTTC
TRBV5-5	few	TRBD1	TRBJ2-1	CASSLKGGQGTYNEQFF	TGTGCCAGCAGCTTGAAAGGGGGACAGGGGACCTACAATGAGCAGTTCTTC
TRBV7-2	few	TRBD2	TRBJ2-3	CASSLLAGGRDTQYF	TGTGCCAGCAGTTTACTAGCGGGGGGGAGAGATACGCAGTATTTT
TRBV6-8	once	NA	TRBJ2-7	CASSYSGIQPYEQYF	TGTGCCAGCAGTTACTCGGGGATTCAGCCCTACGAGCAGTACTTC
TRBV5-1	NA	NA	TRBJ1-5	CASSFESNQPQHF	TGCGCCAGCAGCTTCGAGAGCAATCAGCCCCAGCATTTT
TRBV15	NA	TRBD1	TRBJ1-4	CATSSETDTGASNEKLFF	TGTGCCACCAGCAGCGAGACCGATACAGGGGCCTCTAATGAAAAACTGTTTTTT
TRBV3-1	NA	NA	TRBJ1-5	CASSQTYSNQPQHF	TGTGCCAGCAGCCAGACGTATAGCAATCAGCCCCAGCATTTT
TRBV18	many	TRBD2	TRBJ2-1	CASSPPGGDVEQFF	TGTGCCAGCTCACCGCCTGGGGGGGACGTTGAGCAGTTCTTC
TRBV7-8	NA	NA	TRBJ1-4	CASSKEARTNEKLFF	TGTGCCAGCAGCAAAGAGGCAAGAACTAATGAAAAACTGTTTTTT
TRBV20-1	NA	TRBD1	TRBJ1-5	CSAFKTGARINQPQHF	TGCAGTGCTTTCAAAACAGGGGCGAGGATCAATCAGCCCCAGCATTTT
TRBV7-2	few	NA	TRBJ2-1	CASSHPTVYNEQFF	TGTGCCAGCAGTCACCCCACGGTTTACAATGAGCAGTTCTTC
TRBV12-3/TRBV12-4	NA	NA	TRBJ1-1	CASGSSADTEAFF	TGTGCCAGCGGTTCATCGGCGGACACTGAAGCTTTCTTT
TRBV12-3/TRBV12-4	many	NA	TRBJ1-1	CASSLIGMNTEAFF	TGTGCCAGCAGTTTAATAGGGATGAACACTGAAGCTTTCTTT
TRBV7-2	many	NA	TRBJ2-5	CASSLKLGQETQYF	TGTGCCAGCAGCTTAAAGCTAGGCCAAGAGACCCAGTACTTC
TRBV3-1	few	TRBD1	TRBJ2-5	CASSQGQGVETQYF	TGTGCCAGCAGCCAAGGCCAGGGGGTAGAGACCCAGTACTTC
TRBV6-5	NA	TRBD2	TRBJ2-5	CASSYLKREGETQYF	TGTGCCAGCAGTTACCTGAAGCGGGAGGGAGAGACCCAGTACTTC
TRBV6-1	NA	NA	TRBJ2-1	CASRPSGLFYNEQFF	TGTGCCAGCCGACCCTCTGGACTCTTTTACAATGAGCAGTTCTTC
TRBV6-5	few	NA	TRBJ1-3	CASSYSMGGSGNTIYF	TGTGCCAGCAGTTACTCGATGGGGGGATCCGGAAACACCATATATTTT
TRBV4-2	NA	NA	TRBJ2-1	CASSQDVGEQFF	TGTGCCAGCAGCCAAGATGTTGGTGAGCAGTTCTTC
TRBV28	few	NA	TRBJ2-1	CASITGPTYNEQFF	TGTGCCAGCATCACGGGACCAACCTACAATGAGCAGTTCTTC
TRBV29-1	few	NA	TRBJ1-5	CSVESGENQPQHF	TGCAGCGTTGAGTCTGGGGAGAATCAGCCCCAGCATTTT
TRBV7-2	NA	TRBD2	TRBJ2-5	CASTPGGWIQETQYF	TGTGCCAGCACTCCCGGGGGGTGGATCCAAGAGACCCAGTACTTC
TRBV12-3/TRBV12-4	NA	NA	TRBJ1-1	CASSSGLKGARAEAFF	TGTGCCAGCAGTTCCGGACTGAAAGGAGCCCGGGCTGAAGCTTTCTTT
TRBV20-1	few	NA	TRBJ2-5	CSALIWETQYF	TGCAGTGCTTTGATTTGGGAGACCCAGTACTTC
TRBV6-1	NA	TRBD2	TRBJ2-3	CASSDAAFSGSSDTQYF	TGTGCCAGCAGCGACGCAGCGTTTAGCGGGAGTTCAGATACGCAGTATTTT
TRBV5-1	few	TRBD2	TRBJ2-1	CASSSWTSGREGSYNEQFF	TGCGCCAGCAGCTCCTGGACTAGCGGGAGGGAAGGGTCCTACAATGAGCAGTTCTTC